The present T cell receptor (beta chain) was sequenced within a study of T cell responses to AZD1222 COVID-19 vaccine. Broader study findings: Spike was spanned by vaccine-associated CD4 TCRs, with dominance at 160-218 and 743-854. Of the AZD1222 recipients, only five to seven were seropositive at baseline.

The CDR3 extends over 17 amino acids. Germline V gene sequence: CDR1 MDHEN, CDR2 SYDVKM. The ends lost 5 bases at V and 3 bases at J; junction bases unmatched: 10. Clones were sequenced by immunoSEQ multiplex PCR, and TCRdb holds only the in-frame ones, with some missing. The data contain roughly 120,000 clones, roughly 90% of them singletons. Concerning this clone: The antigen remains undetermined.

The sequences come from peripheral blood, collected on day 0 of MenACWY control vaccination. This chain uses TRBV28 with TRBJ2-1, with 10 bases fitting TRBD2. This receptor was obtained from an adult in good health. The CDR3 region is CASSPGAGGGLYNEQFF. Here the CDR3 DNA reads TGTGCCAGCAGTCCAGGAGCGGGAGGGGGCCTCTACAATGAGCAGTTCTTC.